This T cell receptor beta chain was captured by sequencing in a study of shared clonotypes between healthy human individuals. A remark on this clone: What it binds is not known.

Assay used: immunoSEQ multiplex PCR; TCRdb lists only in-frame clones, some missing. The sample includes more than 550,000 clones, 92% of them seen just once. Points from the study as a whole: In contrast to clonotypes shared by all four donors, non-shared clonotypes had lower generation probabilities.

Trimming removed 8 bases at V and 0 bases at J, with 16 bases between. The CDR3 contains 15 residues. Germline V CDR1 and CDR2: MNHNS, SASEGT. The naive CD8 population came from CD45RO-negative cells selected for CCR7, without terminally differentiated effector memory CD45RA+ cells. Only Caucasian adults living in Nashville, Tennessee made up the donor group. The chain recombines TRBV6-1 with TRBJ1-1, with D unclear. The sample taken for sequencing was naive CD8+ T cells sorted from blood. This sequence was found in a man aged 25 to 45 in good health. CDR3 in amino acids: CASRPSGGMNTEAFF. CDR3 bases: TGTGCCAGCCGACCCTCGGGTGGCATGAACACTGAAGCTTTCTTT.